What follows is one TCR beta chain and its context. This record belongs to a study of shared clonotypes between healthy human individuals. Samples underwent the assay at deep level. Produced via immunoSEQ multiplex PCR; TCRdb's table is partial and in-frame only. In the table there are about 2.3 million clones, over 90% of which are singletons. Trimming pared 0 bases from V and 8 bases from J, leaving 11 bases between. The CDR3 loop spans 14 amino acids. The germline V gene encodes CDR1 SGHDT and CDR2 YYEEEE. A CD45RA+ naive subset and a CD45RA-negative memory subset were split from CD4+ cells. The receptor was isolated from a man younger than 35 in good health. Some clones in this sample may be carry-over from other donors' samples. The chain employs TRBV5-6 and TRBJ1-4; weak D call: TRBD1 (6 bases). Sequenced input: naive CD4+ T cells from PBMCs. As for subset: CD45RA+ positively selected. The DNA for the CDR3 is TGTGCCAGCAGCTTGGTGGGGGCCTGGGAAAAACTGTTTTTT. Its protein is CASSLVGAWEKLFF.